Listed below are T cell receptor beta chains from one sample, sequenced in a study of blood T cells in healthy people across ages. MiXCR, applied by TCRdb to the 5' RACE reads, yields one record per CDR3 protein. The repertoire holds about 1.7 million distinct CDR3 sequences, with under 30% as singletons. Sample: blood. These receptors were obtained from a woman between 25 and 40 years old in good health. Each CDR3 is given with its conserved first and last residue. A D gene is named only where the DNA matches it firmly. Expanded clones are given a class, and other clones once, few, many or no size at all.

J gene: TRBJ1-2
clone size: few
V gene: TRBV20-1
D gene: TRBD1
CDR3 protein: CSARDQGAGGYTF
CDR3 DNA: TGCAGTGCTAGAGATCAGGGGGCGGGTGGCTACACCTTC

J gene: TRBJ1-1
clone size: .
V gene: TRBV4-1
D gene: .
CDR3 protein: CASSPRGLANTEAFF
CDR3 DNA: TGCGCCAGCAGCCCGCGGGGCCTAGCTAACACTGAAGCTTTCTTT

J gene: TRBJ2-5
clone size: .
V gene: TRBV27
D gene: .
CDR3 protein: CASSLKPAYQETQYF
CDR3 DNA: TGTGCCAGCAGTCTAAAACCTGCGTACCAAGAGACCCAGTACTTC

J gene: TRBJ1-2
clone size: few
V gene: TRBV12-3/TRBV12-4
D gene: .
CDR3 protein: CASKLTNNYGYTF
CDR3 DNA: TGTGCCAGCAAATTGACAAATAACTATGGCTACACCTTC

J gene: TRBJ2-5
clone size: .
V gene: TRBV7-2
D gene: TRBD2
CDR3 protein: CTSSLGTRGETQYF
CDR3 DNA: TGTACCAGCAGCTTAGGGACTAGAGGAGAGACCCAGTACTTC

J gene: TRBJ2-1
clone size: few
V gene: TRBV20-1
D gene: .
CDR3 protein: CSARGTSTEQFF
CDR3 DNA: TGCAGTGCTAGGGGCACTAGCACTGAGCAGTTCTTC

J gene: TRBJ2-1
clone size: .
V gene: TRBV4-1
D gene: TRBD1
CDR3 protein: CASSQGPGQGLHEQFF
CDR3 DNA: TGCGCCAGCAGCCAGGGCCCGGGACAGGGGCTCCATGAGCAGTTCTTC

J gene: TRBJ1-2
clone size: few
V gene: TRBV3-1
D gene: TRBD1
CDR3 protein: CASQGGGWGGYTF
CDR3 DNA: TGTGCCAGCCAGGGAGGGGGCTGGGGTGGCTACACCTTC

J gene: TRBJ2-7
clone size: .
V gene: TRBV28
D gene: TRBD2
CDR3 protein: CASSLWGGTLSSYEQYF
CDR3 DNA: TGTGCCAGCAGTTTATGGGGGGGGACTCTGAGCTCCTACGAGCAGTACTTC

J gene: TRBJ2-7
clone size: once
V gene: TRBV4-3
D gene: TRBD2
CDR3 protein: CASSQSGGSAYEQYF
CDR3 DNA: TGCGCCAGCAGCCAAAGCGGGGGGTCTGCCTACGAGCAGTACTTC

J gene: TRBJ2-6
clone size: .
V gene: TRBV20-1
D gene: .
CDR3 protein: CSARDRQVPSGANVLTF
CDR3 DNA: TGCAGTGCTAGAGACAGACAGGTCCCGTCTGGGGCCAACGTCCTGACTTTC

J gene: TRBJ2-7
clone size: few
V gene: TRBV14
D gene: .
CDR3 protein: CASSQESLATYEQYF
CDR3 DNA: TGTGCCAGCAGCCAAGAGTCACTAGCCACCTACGAGCAGTACTTC

J gene: TRBJ1-6
clone size: few
V gene: TRBV20-1
D gene: TRBD1
CDR3 protein: CSASTFRDSNSPLHF
CDR3 DNA: TGCAGTGCTAGCACCTTCCGGGACAGTAATTCACCCCTCCACTTT

J gene: TRBJ2-1
clone size: .
V gene: TRBV5-1
D gene: TRBD2
CDR3 protein: CASSFGLVSNEQFF
CDR3 DNA: TGCGCCAGCAGCTTTGGACTAGTAAGCAATGAGCAGTTCTTC

J gene: TRBJ2-4
clone size: few
V gene: TRBV5-4
D gene: .
CDR3 protein: CASSPDGLLAKNIQYF
CDR3 DNA: TGTGCCAGCAGCCCGGATGGTTTATTAGCCAAAAACATTCAGTACTTC

J gene: TRBJ2-7
clone size: .
V gene: TRBV20-1
D gene: .
CDR3 protein: CSASAGTVYEQYF
CDR3 DNA: TGCAGTGCTAGCGCCGGGACTGTCTACGAGCAGTACTTC

J gene: TRBJ1-2
clone size: once
V gene: TRBV18
D gene: .
CDR3 protein: CASSPPGRGGYTF
CDR3 DNA: TGTGCCAGCTCACCACCCGGCAGGGGTGGCTACACCTTC

J gene: TRBJ1-4
clone size: .
V gene: TRBV2
D gene: .
CDR3 protein: CASSADRNEKLFF
CDR3 DNA: TGTGCCAGCAGTGCTGATAGGAATGAAAAACTGTTTTTT

J gene: TRBJ2-1
clone size: .
V gene: TRBV7-6
D gene: .
CDR3 protein: CASSFLANEQFF
CDR3 DNA: TGTGCCAGCAGCTTCCTAGCAAATGAGCAGTTCTTC

J gene: TRBJ2-7
clone size: .
V gene: TRBV27
D gene: .
CDR3 protein: CTSSDSFSYEQYF
CDR3 DNA: TGTACCAGCAGTGACAGCTTCTCCTACGAGCAGTACTTC

J gene: TRBJ2-3
clone size: .
V gene: TRBV20-1
D gene: .
CDR3 protein: CSARGAVSSTDTQYF
CDR3 DNA: TGCAGTGCTAGGGGAGCGGTATCTAGCACAGATACGCAGTATTTT

J gene: TRBJ2-4
clone size: many
V gene: TRBV24-1
D gene: .
CDR3 protein: CATSDTRGNIAKNIQYF
CDR3 DNA: TGTGCCACCAGTGATACGAGGGGGAATATAGCCAAAAACATTCAGTACTTC

J gene: TRBJ2-1
clone size: .
V gene: TRBV7-2
D gene: TRBD2
CDR3 protein: CASSGRTNRGDEQFF
CDR3 DNA: TGTGCCAGCAGCGGTAGGACTAACCGGGGGGATGAGCAGTTCTTC

J gene: TRBJ2-1
clone size: .
V gene: TRBV7-9
D gene: .
CDR3 protein: CASRRVGNEQFF
CDR3 DNA: TGTGCCAGCAGGCGGGTTGGGAATGAGCAGTTCTTC

J gene: TRBJ1-2
clone size: few
V gene: TRBV20-1
D gene: TRBD1
CDR3 protein: CSARPWDRVEDGYTF
CDR3 DNA: TGCAGTGCTAGACCTTGGGACAGGGTGGAGGATGGCTACACCTTC

J gene: TRBJ2-3
clone size: many
V gene: TRBV20-1
D gene: .
CDR3 protein: CSARELAPSDTQYF
CDR3 DNA: TGCAGTGCTAGAGAGCTAGCGCCCTCAGATACGCAGTATTTT

J gene: TRBJ2-6
clone size: .
V gene: TRBV12-3/TRBV12-4
D gene: .
CDR3 protein: CASSRTVRSGANVLTF
CDR3 DNA: TGTGCCAGCAGTAGGACAGTTCGGTCCGGGGCCAACGTCCTGACTTTC

J gene: TRBJ2-5
clone size: once
V gene: TRBV2
D gene: .
CDR3 protein: CASRDRGSLGNEQYF
CDR3 DNA: TGTGCCAGCAGGGATAGGGGATCCCTGGGCAATGAGCAGTACTTC

J gene: TRBJ2-7
clone size: few
V gene: TRBV5-1
D gene: TRBD1
CDR3 protein: CASSPRTGGLINSYEQYF
CDR3 DNA: TGCGCCAGCAGCCCAAGGACAGGGGGGTTAATTAACTCCTACGAGCAGTACTTC

J gene: TRBJ2-1
clone size: few
V gene: TRBV3-1
D gene: .
CDR3 protein: CATAFGASANEQFF
CDR3 DNA: TGTGCCACCGCGTTCGGGGCTAGCGCCAATGAGCAGTTCTTC

J gene: TRBJ2-2
clone size: .
V gene: TRBV7-2
D gene: TRBD1
CDR3 protein: CASRMTGTGRTGELFF
CDR3 DNA: TGTGCCAGCAGAATGACCGGGACAGGGAGGACCGGGGAGCTGTTTTTT

J gene: TRBJ2-3
clone size: .
V gene: TRBV15
D gene: TRBD1
CDR3 protein: CATSRRTGMADTQYF
CDR3 DNA: TGTGCCACCAGCAGAAGGACAGGGATGGCAGATACGCAGTATTTT

J gene: TRBJ2-1
clone size: few
V gene: TRBV4-3
D gene: TRBD2
CDR3 protein: CASSQDQPGAGVLAFDNEQFF
CDR3 DNA: TGCGCCAGCAGCCAAGATCAACCGGGAGCGGGAGTTCTAGCTTTCGACAATGAGCAGTTCTTC

J gene: TRBJ2-1
clone size: .
V gene: TRBV11-2
D gene: TRBD2
CDR3 protein: CASSLVAGEQGEQFF
CDR3 DNA: TGTGCCAGCAGCTTAGTTGCGGGGGAGCAGGGTGAGCAGTTCTTC

J gene: TRBJ2-5
clone size: many
V gene: TRBV7-6
D gene: .
CDR3 protein: CASSYDLQETQYF
CDR3 DNA: TGTGCCAGCAGCTACGACCTGCAAGAGACCCAGTACTTC

J gene: TRBJ2-6
clone size: .
V gene: TRBV15
D gene: .
CDR3 protein: CATSPRTGIGGANVLTF
CDR3 DNA: TGTGCCACCAGCCCACGCACAGGGATAGGGGGGGCCAACGTCCTGACTTTC

J gene: TRBJ2-5
clone size: many
V gene: TRBV20-1
D gene: TRBD2
CDR3 protein: CSARDDGTGGWRETQYF
CDR3 DNA: TGCAGTGCTAGAGATGATGGAACGGGGGGATGGCGGGAGACCCAGTACTTC

J gene: TRBJ1-5
clone size: .
V gene: TRBV12-3/TRBV12-4
D gene: TRBD1
CDR3 protein: CASSLFGTVNQPQHF
CDR3 DNA: TGTGCCAGCAGTTTATTCGGGACAGTCAATCAGCCCCAGCATTTT

J gene: TRBJ2-7
clone size: few
V gene: TRBV12-3/TRBV12-4
D gene: TRBD1
CDR3 protein: CASSQTGWEQYF
CDR3 DNA: TGTGCCAGCAGCCAGACAGGGTGGGAGCAGTACTTC

J gene: TRBJ2-7
clone size: many
V gene: TRBV7-2
D gene: .
CDR3 protein: CASSPLGTTDEQYF
CDR3 DNA: TGTGCCAGCAGCCCCCTCGGGACCACTGATGAGCAGTACTTC

J gene: TRBJ1-1
clone size: few
V gene: TRBV5-1
D gene: TRBD1
CDR3 protein: CASSLAVAGGVNTEAFF
CDR3 DNA: TGCGCCAGCAGCTTGGCCGTCGCAGGGGGGGTGAACACTGAAGCTTTCTTT

J gene: TRBJ2-7
clone size: many
V gene: TRBV5-1
D gene: TRBD1
CDR3 protein: CASSEGQGHEQYF
CDR3 DNA: TGCGCCAGCAGCGAGGGACAGGGCCACGAGCAGTACTTC

J gene: TRBJ1-3
clone size: .
V gene: TRBV12-3/TRBV12-4
D gene: .
CDR3 protein: CASRPQGLLRNTIYF
CDR3 DNA: TGTGCCAGCAGGCCCCAGGGCCTCCTGAGAAACACCATATATTTT

J gene: TRBJ1-4
clone size: few
V gene: TRBV5-1
D gene: .
CDR3 protein: CASREGIRTNEKLFF
CDR3 DNA: TGCGCCAGCAGGGAGGGTATTCGAACTAATGAAAAACTGTTTTTT

J gene: TRBJ2-2
clone size: .
V gene: TRBV7-9
D gene: TRBD1
CDR3 protein: CASKGDRGYRELFF
CDR3 DNA: TGTGCCAGCAAGGGGGACAGGGGGTACCGGGAGCTGTTTTTT

J gene: TRBJ2-1
clone size: few
V gene: TRBV6-2/TRBV6-3
D gene: TRBD2
CDR3 protein: CASRREAGGHNEQFF
CDR3 DNA: TGTGCCAGCAGACGCGAGGCGGGGGGCCACAATGAGCAGTTCTTC

J gene: TRBJ1-6
clone size: .
V gene: TRBV10-2
D gene: .
CDR3 protein: CASSEEWLGSPLHF
CDR3 DNA: TGCGCCAGCAGTGAAGAGTGGCTGGGTTCACCCCTCCACTTT

J gene: TRBJ2-5
clone size: many
V gene: TRBV24-1
D gene: .
CDR3 protein: CATSDEEKETQYF
CDR3 DNA: TGTGCCACCAGTGATGAGGAAAAAGAGACCCAGTACTTC

J gene: TRBJ2-3
clone size: .
V gene: TRBV24-1
D gene: TRBD1
CDR3 protein: CATSDSGTGADTQYF
CDR3 DNA: TGTGCCACCAGTGATTCGGGGACAGGGGCAGATACGCAGTATTTT

J gene: TRBJ1-2
clone size: .
V gene: TRBV27
D gene: TRBD1
CDR3 protein: CASSPGAGGGYGYTF
CDR3 DNA: TGTGCCAGCAGTCCAGGGGCAGGGGGAGGCTATGGCTACACCTTC

J gene: TRBJ2-3
clone size: many
V gene: TRBV9
D gene: .
CDR3 protein: CASSVGSSTDTQYF
CDR3 DNA: TGTGCCAGCAGCGTAGGGTCGAGCACAGATACGCAGTATTTT

J gene: TRBJ1-2
clone size: .
V gene: TRBV7-2
D gene: .
CDR3 protein: CASSPRVASYGYTF
CDR3 DNA: TGTGCCAGCAGCCCCCGAGTGGCGAGCTATGGCTACACCTTC

J gene: TRBJ2-3
clone size: .
V gene: TRBV11-3
D gene: TRBD1
CDR3 protein: CASSPRTGAPDTQYF
CDR3 DNA: TGTGCCAGCAGCCCTCGGACAGGGGCCCCAGATACGCAGTATTTT

J gene: TRBJ2-6
clone size: many
V gene: TRBV12-3/TRBV12-4
D gene: .
CDR3 protein: CASSRQSSGANVLTF
CDR3 DNA: TGTGCCAGCAGTCGGCAGAGCTCTGGGGCCAACGTCCTGACTTTC

J gene: TRBJ1-2
clone size: .
V gene: TRBV5-4
D gene: .
CDR3 protein: CASSLDFINRGTF
CDR3 DNA: TGTGCCAGCAGCTTGGACTTTATCAATCGGGGCACCTTC